These 32 T cell receptor beta chains originate from one sample sequenced in a study of radiation and T cells in renal cell carcinoma. Sample time point: blood 4 weeks post-SBRT, at nephrectomy. The treatment was: 15 Gy SBRT to primary tumor, nephrectomy 4 weeks later. Generated by immunoSEQ multiplex PCR, the TCRdb table keeps only in-frame clones and is missing some. The sample records roughly 170,000 clones, about nine tenths being singletons. The sample here was blood, taken from a patient whose treatment included radiotherapy and nephrectomy. The receptors originated from a woman between 50 and 59 years old with renal cell carcinoma.

The chain couples TRBV25-1 to TRBJ1-1; D is possibly TRBD1 (5 bases). Deletions cut 1 base from V and 4 bases from J, with 13 bases between. The germline gives CDR1 MGHDK, CDR2 SYGVNS. The CDR3 is 15 amino acids. CDR3 in amino acids: CASSEFKGMSTEAFF. For the CDR3, the DNA is TGTGCCAGCAGTGAATTTAAGGGGATGAGCACTGAAGCTTTCTTT.

The rearrangement links TRBV7-2 to TRBJ2-5; TRBD2 is a possible D gene (5 bases). With 6 bases removed from V and 1 base from J, the gap between germline ends came to 9 bases. This CDR3 has 13 residues. The germline V gene has CDR1 SGHTA and CDR2 FQGNSA. The CDR3 loop is CASRGSPQETQYF. In nucleotides, the CDR3 is TGTGCCAGCAGGGGGAGTCCCCAAGAGACCCAGTACTTC.

The rearrangement uses TRBV11-2 and TRBJ2-7; D gene ambiguous. Trimming took off 1 base at V and 6 bases at J, with 10 bases between the two ends. The CDR3 spans 13 residues. Germline-derived CDR1 and CDR2 are SGHAT and FQNNGV. CDR3: CASSLAAYSEQYF. The CDR3 DNA is TGTGCCAGCAGCTTAGCCGCCTACTCCGAGCAGTACTTC.

The chain carries TRBV5-6 and TRBJ2-7; D is uncertain. V was clipped by 0 bases and J by 4 bases, with 14 bases between them. The length of the CDR3 is 15 residues. The V gene's germline CDR1 is SGHDT and CDR2 YYEEEE. CDR3 sequence (DNA): TGTGCCAGCAGCTTGGATGGGTCCTCTCGGTACGAGCAGTACTTC. Its protein is CASSLDGSSRYEQYF. The entire variable domain, with the rest obtained from reference TRBV5-6 and TRBJ2-7, is as follows: DAGVTQSPTHLIKTRGQQVTLRCSPKSGHDTVSWYQQALGQGPQFIFQYYEEEERQRGNFPDRFSGHQFPNYSSELNVNALLLGDSALYLCASSLDGSSRYEQYFGPGTRLTVT.

The genes are TRBV23-1 and TRBJ1-1; D is possibly TRBD1 (6 bases). Being an ORF, TRBV23-1 has a function that is uncertain. Trimming left V 5 bases short and J 4 bases short, with 17 bases between. This CDR3 is built from 15 residues. The CDR3: CASSARGPQGTEAFF. The CDR3 DNA reads as TGCGCCAGCAGTGCCCGGGGCCCACAGGGCACTGAAGCTTTCTTT.

This clone was seen just once. The CDR3 here is CASSSSPSELFF. CDR3 coding DNA: TGTGCCAGCAGTTCCTCTCCCTCAGAGCTGTTTTTT. V is TRBV27 and J is TRBJ2-2; D remains unclear. The V end was cut by 4 bases, the J end by 11 bases, with 11 bases between. This CDR3 is 12 amino acids long. Germline V gives CDR1 MNHEY, CDR2 SMNVEV (reference sequence).

The chain has TRBV5-4 and TRBJ2-3, with no clear D. The CDR3 spans 14 residues. Germline CDR1 and CDR2: SGHNT and YYREEE (reference sequence). The ends were cut back, 0 bases at V and 5 bases at J, with 10 bases in the middle. The CDR3 nucleotides read TGTGCCAGCAGCTTGGACCCCGGCGGAGATACGCAGTATTTT. This encodes CASSLDPGGDTQYF.

V is TRBV18 and J is TRBJ2-5, with no clear D. Germline assignment: CDR1 KGHSH and CDR2 LQKENI. This CDR3 is 13 amino acids long. V shed 4 bases and J shed 4 bases, with 10 bases lying between them. The CDR3 loop reads CASSLGLGETQYF. Written as DNA, the CDR3 is TGTGCCAGCTCACTCGGTCTGGGAGAGACCCAGTACTTC.

This rearrangement joins TRBV7-2 to TRBJ2-7, with D hard to call. Between the trimmed V and J ends, which lost 5 bases and 3 bases, there was a span of 8 bases. The V gene's germline CDR1 is SGHTA and CDR2 FQGNSA. The CDR3 totals 12 residues. The CDR3 spells CASSPSHYEQYF. The CDR3 DNA sequence: TGTGCCAGCAGCCCCAGCCACTACGAGCAGTACTTC. Supplemented by reference TRBV7-2 and TRBJ2-7, the full variable domain reads GAGVSQSPSNKVTEKGKDVELRCDPISGHTALYWYRQSLGQGLEFLIYFQGNSAPDKSGLPSDRFSAERTGGSVSTLTIQRTQQEDSAVYLCASSPSHYEQYFGPGTRLTVT.

The CDR3 here is CASSNAVGQPEAFF. The CDR3, as DNA: TGCGCCAGCAGCAACGCGGTAGGACAGCCTGAAGCTTTCTTT. The chain uses TRBV5-1 and TRBJ1-1, with a weak D call TRBD1 (6 bases). Trimming took 4 bases from V and 6 from J, leaving 16 bases between them. The CDR3 covers 14 residues. The germline V gene encodes CDR1 SGHRS and CDR2 YFSETQ. Full variable domain (missing parts from reference TRBV5-1 and TRBJ1-1): KAGVTQTPRYLIKTRGQQVTLSCSPISGHRSVSWYQQTPGQGLQFLFEYFSETQRNKGNFPGRFSGRQFSNSRSEMNVSTLELGDSALYLCASSNAVGQPEAFFGQGTRLTVV.

This clone was observed once. The rearrangement links TRBV4-3 to TRBJ1-2; D not resolved. V shed 0 bases and J shed 9 bases, with 23 bases lying between them. Per the germline V gene, CDR1 is LGHNA and CDR2 is YSLEER. This CDR3 is built from 17 residues. CDR3 coding DNA: TGCGCCAGCAGCCAAGATATAACACTCTCGGGCTTTCATAGCTACACCTTC. Translating gives CASSQDITLSGFHSYTF.

This chain connects TRBV6-4 to TRBJ1-5; possibly TRBD1 for D (5 bases). The CDR3 loop spans 15 amino acids. Germline V gene data show CDR1 as MRHNA and CDR2 as SNTAGT. V was cut by 7 bases and J by 0 bases, with 13 bases left in between. CDR3 sequence reads: CASKPRENSNQPQHF. CDR3 coding DNA: TGTGCCAGCAAACCCAGGGAGAATAGCAATCAGCCCCAGCATTTT.

This clone showed up just once. This chain connects TRBV6-5 to TRBJ1-3, with D hard to call. V was clipped by 6 bases and J by 0 bases, with 9 bases between them. The CDR3 loop spans 14 amino acids. Germline V gene data show CDR1 as MNHEY and CDR2 as SVGAGI. As DNA, the CDR3 is TGTGCCAGCAGGCCCGAAACCTCTGGAAACACCATATATTTT. This sequence encodes CASRPETSGNTIYF.

The chain couples TRBV6-1 to TRBJ2-5; 7 bases agree with TRBD1. CDR1 is MNHNS, CDR2 SASEGT, per germline. The CDR3 length is 13 residues. V trimming: 6 bases; J trimming: 4 bases; junction bases outside the gene matches: 5. CDR3 sequence reads: CASRKTGRETQYF. In DNA form, the CDR3 reads TGTGCCAGCAGGAAGACAGGGCGAGAGACCCAGTACTTC.

V usage is TRBV29-1 and J usage is TRBJ2-7; 7 bases map to TRBD1. Germline values: CDR1 SQVTM, CDR2 ANQGSEA. Trimming took 4 bases from V and 1 from J; bases not matched to a gene: 7. The CDR3 spans 14 residues. CDR3 sequence: CSVAGGQNSYEQYF. For the CDR3, the DNA is TGCAGCGTTGCAGGGGGACAGAATTCCTACGAGCAGTACTTC.

J is TRBJ2-4 and V is TRBV6-5, with TRBD1 identical over 7 bases. CDR1 and CDR2 from the germline V gene are MNHEY and SVGAGI. CDR3 length: 12 amino acids. With V trimmed by 4 bases and J by 8 bases, 2 bases remained unmatched. The CDR3: CASSSTGDIQYF. CDR3 in DNA: TGTGCCAGCAGTTCTACAGGGGACATTCAGTACTTC.

The chain uses TRBV28 and TRBJ1-2; 8 bases map to TRBD1. Trimming took 5 bases from V and 2 from J; bases not matched to a gene: 4. The CDR3 has 14 residues. Germline V CDR1 and CDR2: MDHEN, SYDVKM. In nucleotides, the CDR3 is TGTGCCAGCAGTCCGACAGGGGCGAACTATGGCTACACCTTC. This codes for CASSPTGANYGYTF.

This rearrangement joins TRBV19 to TRBJ1-5; TRBD1 aligns across 9 bases. The CDR3 extends over 15 amino acids. Germline V gene sequence: CDR1 LNHDA, CDR2 SQIVND (reference sequence). V was clipped by 8 bases and J by 2 bases; unmatched bases: 7. The DNA for the CDR3 is TGTGCCAGTGGGACAGGGTTAGGAGGCAATCAGCCCCAGCATTTT. Translating it yields CASGTGLGGNQPQHF. The full variable domain, in which reference TRBV19 and TRBJ1-5 provide the parts outside the CDR3, is DGGITQSPKYLFRKEGQNVTLSCEQNLNHDAMYWYRQDPGQGLRLIYYSQIVNDFQKGDIAEGYSVSREKKESFPLTVTSAQKNPTAFYLCASGTGLGGNQPQHFGDGTRLSIL.

The chain combines TRBV19 with TRBJ1-4; no firm D call. This CDR3 comprises 16 residues. Per germline, CDR1 LNHDA and CDR2 SQIVND (reference sequence). With 5 bases removed from V and 0 bases from J, the gap between germline ends came to 13 bases. CDR3 nucleotides: TGTGCCAGTAGTCACCCCGCGGGAACAACTAATGAAAAACTGTTTTTT. As protein: CASSHPAGTTNEKLFF.

This chain connects TRBV5-1 to TRBJ2-5; 12 bases line up with TRBD2. CDR3 length: 15 amino acids. Trimming took 4 bases from V and 5 from J; bases not matched to a gene: 6. The germline gives CDR1 SGHRS, CDR2 YFSETQ. The CDR3 region is CASSPTSGGGETQYF. The CDR3 nucleotides read TGCGCCAGCAGCCCGACTAGCGGGGGTGGGGAGACCCAGTACTTC.

The rearrangement uses TRBV6-6 and TRBJ1-1, with no clear D. Per the germline V gene, CDR1 is MNHNY and CDR2 is SVGAGI (reference sequence). V was pared by 2 bases and J by 3 bases, with 10 bases between. CDR3 length equals 14 residues. CDR3 loop: CASSYEARDTEAFF. The CDR3 region has the DNA TGTGCCAGCAGTTACGAAGCCAGAGACACTGAAGCTTTCTTT.

The chain is built from TRBV30 and TRBJ1-5; D gene unclear. The germline V gene has CDR1 GTSNPN and CDR2 SVGIG (reference sequence). The CDR3 sequence is 11 residues long. Trimming shortened V by 5 bases and J by 3 bases, and 5 bases separated the two germline ends. The CDR3 DNA follows: TGTGCCTGGGGGTCCAATCAGCCCCAGCATTTT. This codes for CAWGSNQPQHF.

The chain combines TRBV6-5 with TRBJ1-6; no reliable D call. In germline, CDR1 is MNHEY, CDR2 SVGAGI. V lost 2 bases to trimming and J lost 11 bases, with 7 bases between them. The CDR3 is 12 amino acids. The CDR3 here is CASSYPDAPLHF. For the CDR3, the DNA is TGTGCCAGCAGTTACCCAGACGCACCCCTCCACTTT.

The chain links TRBV5-1 to TRBJ2-1, with D perhaps assigned TRBD1 or TRBD2 (6 bases each). The CDR3 spans 15 residues. Per the germline V gene, CDR1 is SGHRS and CDR2 is YFSETQ. V gave up 0 bases and J gave up 5 bases, with 12 bases separating them. Here the CDR3 reads CASSLEGGRDNEQFF. The CDR3 coding sequence is TGCGCCAGCAGCTTGGAAGGGGGGCGCGACAATGAGCAGTTCTTC.

CDR3 nucleotides: TGTGCCAGCTCACCTCTTGTAGATACGCAGTATTTT. Its translation: CASSPLVDTQYF. V and J are TRBV18 and TRBJ2-3; D is uncertain. Per the germline V gene, CDR1 is KGHSH and CDR2 is LQKENI. CDR3 size: 12 residues. V lost 3 bases and J 5 bases, leaving 6 bases between the germline ends.

V is TRBV4-1 and J is TRBJ1-2, with D hard to call. The CDR3 spans 15 residues. CDR1 is MGHRA, CDR2 YSYEKL, per germline. With 3 bases removed from V and 4 bases from J, the gap between germline ends came to 15 bases. The CDR3 nucleotides read TGCGCCAGCAGCCAGACAAAGCCCGGGAGCTATGGCTACACCTTC. This encodes CASSQTKPGSYGYTF.

This clone appeared once. The V call is TRBV5-8, the J call TRBJ2-7; no clear D gene. The CDR3 extends over 15 amino acids. Looked up from germline, CDR1 is SGHTS and CDR2 is YDEGEE. V was shortened by 1 base and J by 2 bases, with 13 bases between the two germline ends. CDR3 sequence (DNA): TGTGCCAGCAGCTTGAAAACGATGGTCCCCTACGAGCAGTACTTC. It is translated as CASSLKTMVPYEQYF. The full variable domain, rest sourced from reference TRBV5-8 and TRBJ2-7, is EAGVTQSPTHLIKTRGQQATLRCSPISGHTSVYWYQQALGLGLQFLLWYDEGEERNRGNFPPRFSGRQFPNYSSELNVNALELEDSALYLCASSLKTMVPYEQYFGPGTRLTVT.

About this clone itself: In the same sample, other DNA sequences code for this CDR3. The chain joins TRBV19 to TRBJ2-7, with 7 positions matching TRBD1. This CDR3 is 14 amino acids long. J gave up 3 bases and V 6 bases, and 8 bases lay outside the gene matches. Per the germline V gene, CDR1 is LNHDA and CDR2 is SQIVND (reference sequence). This CDR3 reads CASSLRDRVYEQYF. CDR3 bases: TGTGCCAGTAGCCTCCGGGACAGAGTCTACGAGCAGTACTTC.

V usage is TRBV9 and J usage is TRBJ2-5; D might be TRBD1 (5 bases). With 0 bases removed from V and 5 bases from J, the gap between germline ends came to 14 bases. The CDR3 spans 15 residues. The germline V gene has CDR1 SGDLS and CDR2 YYNGEE. The CDR3 region has the DNA TGTGCCAGCAGCGTAGTCGACAGCCTTTGGGAGACCCAGTACTTC. As protein: CASSVVDSLWETQYF.

The genes are TRBV7-6 and TRBJ1-3; maybe TRBD1 (6 bases). The CDR3 has 17 residues. Germline V gives CDR1 SGHVS, CDR2 FNYEAQ. V lost 5 bases, J lost 0 bases, and 17 bases lay in between. The CDR3 DNA reads as TGTGCCAGCAGCCCCTATGGGACGGGACACTCTGGAAACACCATATATTTT. Translated: CASSPYGTGHSGNTIYF.

This chain uses TRBV19 with TRBJ1-5, with D perhaps TRBD1 (6 bases). The CDR3 runs to 13 residues. Between the trimmed V and J ends, which lost 7 bases and 1 base, there was a span of 8 bases. Per the germline V gene, CDR1 is LNHDA and CDR2 is SQIVND (reference sequence). The CDR3 DNA reads TGTGCCAGTATGCAGGGGAGCAATCAGCCCCAGCATTTT. The encoded protein is CASMQGSNQPQHF.

V and J are TRBV4-1 and TRBJ1-2, with D perhaps TRBD1 (5 bases). The CDR3 is made up of 14 amino acids. CDR1 is MGHRA and CDR2 is YSYEKL in the germline V gene. Trimming shortened V by 0 bases and J by 4 bases, and 9 bases separated the two germline ends. The CDR3 DNA sequence: TGCGCCAGCAGCCAAGATCCTCAGGGCTATGGCTACACCTTC. Translated, it gives CASSQDPQGYGYTF.